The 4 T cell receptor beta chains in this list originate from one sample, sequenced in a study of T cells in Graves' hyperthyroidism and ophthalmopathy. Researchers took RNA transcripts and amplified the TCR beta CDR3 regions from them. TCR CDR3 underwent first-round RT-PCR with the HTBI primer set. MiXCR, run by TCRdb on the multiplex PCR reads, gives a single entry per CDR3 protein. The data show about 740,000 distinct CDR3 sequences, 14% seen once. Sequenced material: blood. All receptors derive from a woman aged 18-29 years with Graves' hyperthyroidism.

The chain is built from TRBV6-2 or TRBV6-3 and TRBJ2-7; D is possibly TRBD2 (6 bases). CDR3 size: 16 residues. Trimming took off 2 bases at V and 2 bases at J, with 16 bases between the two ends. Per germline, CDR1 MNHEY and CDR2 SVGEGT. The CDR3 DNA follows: TGTGCCAGCAGTTACGGGGACGCGGGGACGCCCTACGAGCAGTACTTC. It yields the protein CASSYGDAGTPYEQYF.

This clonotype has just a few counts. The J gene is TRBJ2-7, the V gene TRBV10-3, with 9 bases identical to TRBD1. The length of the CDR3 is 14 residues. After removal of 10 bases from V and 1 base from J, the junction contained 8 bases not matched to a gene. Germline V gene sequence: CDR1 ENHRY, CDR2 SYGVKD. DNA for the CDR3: TGTGCCACCGGACAGGGGATCCCATCCTACGAGCAGTACTTC. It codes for CATGQGIPSYEQYF.

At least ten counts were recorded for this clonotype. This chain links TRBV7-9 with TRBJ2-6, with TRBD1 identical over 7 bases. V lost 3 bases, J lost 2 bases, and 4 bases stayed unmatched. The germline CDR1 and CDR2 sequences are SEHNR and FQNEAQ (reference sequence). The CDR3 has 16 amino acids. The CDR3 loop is CASSFYRGAGANVLTF. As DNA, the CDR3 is TGTGCCAGCAGCTTTTACAGGGGTGCTGGGGCCAACGTCCTGACTTTC.

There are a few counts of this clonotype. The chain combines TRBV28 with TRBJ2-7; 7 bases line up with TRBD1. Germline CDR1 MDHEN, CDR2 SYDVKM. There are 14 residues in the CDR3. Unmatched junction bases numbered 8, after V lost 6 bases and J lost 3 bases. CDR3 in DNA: TGTGCCAGCAGGGGACCGGGACAGATCTACGAGCAGTACTTC. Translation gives CASRGPGQIYEQYF.